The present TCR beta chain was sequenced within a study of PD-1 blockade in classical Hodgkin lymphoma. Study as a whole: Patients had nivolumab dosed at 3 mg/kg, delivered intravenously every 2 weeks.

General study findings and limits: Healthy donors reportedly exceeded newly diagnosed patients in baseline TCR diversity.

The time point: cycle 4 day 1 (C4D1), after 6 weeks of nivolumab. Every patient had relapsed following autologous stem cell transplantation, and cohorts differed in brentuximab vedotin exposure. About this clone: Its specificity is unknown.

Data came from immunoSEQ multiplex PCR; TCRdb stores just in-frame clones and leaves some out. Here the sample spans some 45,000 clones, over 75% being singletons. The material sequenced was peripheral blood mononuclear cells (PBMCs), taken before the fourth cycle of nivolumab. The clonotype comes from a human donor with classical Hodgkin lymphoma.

The CDR3 nucleotides read TGCGCCAGCAGTCGTTGGGGTTATGAGCAGTTCTTC. Encoded protein: CASSRWGYEQFF. The V and J genes are TRBV5-1 and TRBJ2-1; D is undetermined. Germline V gene sequence: CDR1 SGHRS, CDR2 YFSETQ. Trimming cost V 5 bases and J 8 bases, with 11 bases left between them. The CDR3 has 12 residues.